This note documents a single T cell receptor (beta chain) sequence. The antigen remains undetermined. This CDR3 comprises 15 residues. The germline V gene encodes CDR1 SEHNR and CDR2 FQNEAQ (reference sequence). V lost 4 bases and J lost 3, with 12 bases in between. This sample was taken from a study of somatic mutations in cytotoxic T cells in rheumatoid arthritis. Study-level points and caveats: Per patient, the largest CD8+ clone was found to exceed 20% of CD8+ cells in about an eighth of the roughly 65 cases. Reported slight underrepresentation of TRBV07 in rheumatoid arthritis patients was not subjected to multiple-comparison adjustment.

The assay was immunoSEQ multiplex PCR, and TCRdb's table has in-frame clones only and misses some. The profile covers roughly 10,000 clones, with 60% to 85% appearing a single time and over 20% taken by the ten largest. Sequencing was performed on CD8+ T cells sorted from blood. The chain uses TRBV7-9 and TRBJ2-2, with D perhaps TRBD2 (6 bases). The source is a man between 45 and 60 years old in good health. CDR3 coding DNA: TGTGCCAGCAGCTCGACTAGTTTCGACACCGGGGAGCTGTTTTTT. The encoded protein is CASSSTSFDTGELFF. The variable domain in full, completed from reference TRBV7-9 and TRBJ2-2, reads DTGVSQNPRHKITKRGQNVTFRCDPISEHNRLYWYRQTLGQGPEFLTYFQNEAQLEKSRLLSDRFSAERPKGSFSTLEIQRTEQGDSAMYLCASSSTSFDTGELFFGEGSRLTVL.